The 11 T cell receptor beta chains below come from one sample, sequenced in a study of human T cells and chemical hapten exposure. Time point specified: patch test 2, 6 weeks after DPC sensitization. Documented treatment: therapeutic diphenylcyclopropenone sensitization with weekly scalp DPC. TCRdb analysed the RACE reads with MiXCR anew, one entry per CDR3 protein. The data contain about 94,000 distinct CDR3 sequences, about a tenth of them singletons. This specimen was whole blood, taken in connection with sensitization to the hapten diphenylcyclopropenone (DPC). These receptors all come from a woman in her thirties or forties with alopecia areata. Some clones in this sample may be carry-over from other donors' samples.

The chain carries TRBV28 and TRBJ2-3; 8 bases match TRBD2. Germline V gene sequence: CDR1 MDHEN, CDR2 SYDVKM. The trim removed 6 bases at V and 8 bases at J, leaving 16 bases unmatched. This CDR3 comprises 16 residues. As DNA, the CDR3 is TGTGCCAGCAGCAAAGGGGTGCTAGCGGGTCCATTTACGCAGTATTTT. Protein: CASSKGVLAGPFTQYF.

The sample holds a few counts of this clonotype. The genes are TRBV10-3 and TRBJ2-1; 10 bases map to TRBD2. Germline V gives CDR1 ENHRY, CDR2 SYGVKD. The CDR3 consists of 12 residues. Trimming at V came to 2 bases and at J to 13 bases, leaving 2 bases not matched to a gene. Here the CDR3 DNA reads TGTGCCATCAGTGAGGGACTAGCGGTCCAGTTCTTC. Translating gives CAISEGLAVQFF.

This clonotype was seen a few times. J is TRBJ2-1 and V is TRBV2; 8 nucleotides align to TRBD2. The CDR3 extends over 14 amino acids. Trimming took 7 bases from V and 6 from J; bases not matched to a gene: 8. Germline CDR1 reads SNHLY; CDR2 reads FYNNEI. This CDR3 reads CASNGGRSSNEQFF. Here the CDR3 DNA reads TGTGCCAGCAATGGCGGGAGGAGTTCCAATGAGCAGTTCTTC.

This clonotype has more than one count but fewer than ten. The chain joins TRBV9 to TRBJ2-7; either TRBD1 or TRBD2 may supply D (5 bases each). Germline V lookup: CDR1 SGDLS, CDR2 YYNGEE. The CDR3 loop spans 14 amino acids. Trimming stripped 4 bases from V and 4 bases from J, with 15 bases between. CDR3 residues: CASSLGDLLYEQYF. The CDR3 bases are TGTGCCAGCAGCTTGGGGGACCTCCTTTACGAGCAGTACTTC.

This clonotype appeared a few times. This chain joins TRBV7-2 and TRBJ2-1; 7 bases are a match to TRBD1. CDR3 length: 15 residues. Germline V gene sequence: CDR1 SGHTA, CDR2 FQGNSA. V lost 3 bases and J lost 10; bases outside the gene matches: 12. The CDR3 region has the DNA TGTGCCAGCAGCTTCGGACAGGAACCCGGTCGGGAGCAGTTCTTC. This codes for CASSFGQEPGREQFF.

This clonotype was seen only a few times. J is TRBJ1-4 and V is TRBV18; weak D call: TRBD1 (6 bases). The CDR3 loop spans 13 amino acids. The V end was cut by 5 bases, the J end by 3 bases, with 7 bases between. Germline V gene lookup returns CDR1 KGHSH and CDR2 LQKENI. As DNA, the CDR3 is TGTGCCAGCTCATCAGGGGCTAATGAAAAACTGTTTTTT. Protein sequence: CASSSGANEKLFF.

This clonotype came up many times. This sequence joins TRBV4-3 and TRBJ2-7; TRBD1 matches at 7 bases. With V trimmed by 2 bases and J by 3 bases, 4 bases remained unmatched. The CDR3 extends over 14 amino acids. Germline V gene sequence: CDR1 LGHNA, CDR2 YSLEER. The CDR3: CASSQQDRDYEQYF. The CDR3 DNA is TGCGCCAGCAGCCAACAAGACAGGGACTACGAGCAGTACTTC.

The V gene is TRBV18, the J gene TRBJ2-5, with D tentatively TRBD2 (5 bases). The CDR3 covers 15 residues. CDR1 is KGHSH and CDR2 is LQKENI in the germline V gene. Trimming stripped 3 bases from V and 2 bases from J, with 13 bases between. Written as DNA, the CDR3 is TGTGCCAGCTCACCCTTTGATAGCGTTCAAGAGACCCAGTACTTC. Amino acid sequence: CASSPFDSVQETQYF.

This clonotype has ten or more counts. The genes are TRBV6-2 or TRBV6-3 and TRBJ2-4, with a tentative D call TRBD1 (5 bases). Trimming left V 8 bases short and J 7 bases short, with 18 bases between. This CDR3 is 14 amino acids long. Per the germline V gene, CDR1 is MNHEY and CDR2 is SVGEGT. CDR3 residues: CASQRKGAPNIQYF. CDR3 in DNA: TGTGCCAGCCAGAGGAAAGGGGCTCCGAACATTCAGTACTTC.

The chain carries TRBV7-2 and TRBJ2-5; 7 bases align to TRBD1. The CDR3 extends over 15 amino acids. Germline loops: CDR1 SGHTA, CDR2 FQGNSA. J lost 1 base, V lost 6 bases, and 8 bases had no gene match. Here the CDR3 reads CASRAPRQGQETQYF. CDR3 DNA: TGTGCCAGCAGGGCCCCAAGACAGGGCCAAGAGACCCAGTACTTC.

There are many counts of this clonotype. This chain connects TRBV6-2 or TRBV6-3 to TRBJ1-1; D remains unclear. V was trimmed by 2 bases and J by 5 bases, leaving 9 bases between them. CDR3 length equals 13 residues. Germline V CDR1 and CDR2: MNHEY, SVGEGT. The CDR3 is CASSYTRQTEAFF. CDR3 nucleotides: TGTGCCAGCAGTTACACCCGCCAAACTGAAGCTTTCTTT.